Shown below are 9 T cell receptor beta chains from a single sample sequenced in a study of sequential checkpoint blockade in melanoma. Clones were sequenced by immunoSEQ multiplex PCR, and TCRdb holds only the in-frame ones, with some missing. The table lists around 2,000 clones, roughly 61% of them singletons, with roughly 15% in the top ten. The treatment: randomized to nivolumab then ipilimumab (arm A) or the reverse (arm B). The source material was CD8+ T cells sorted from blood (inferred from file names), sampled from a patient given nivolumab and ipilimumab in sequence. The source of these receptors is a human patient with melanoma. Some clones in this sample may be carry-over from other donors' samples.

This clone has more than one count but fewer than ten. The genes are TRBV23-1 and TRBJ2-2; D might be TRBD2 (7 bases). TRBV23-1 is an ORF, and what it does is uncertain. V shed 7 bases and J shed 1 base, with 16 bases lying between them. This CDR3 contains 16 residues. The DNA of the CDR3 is TGCGCCAGCACCCCCGGACTAGGGGGGAACACCGGGGAGCTGTTTTTT. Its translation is CASTPGLGGNTGELFF.

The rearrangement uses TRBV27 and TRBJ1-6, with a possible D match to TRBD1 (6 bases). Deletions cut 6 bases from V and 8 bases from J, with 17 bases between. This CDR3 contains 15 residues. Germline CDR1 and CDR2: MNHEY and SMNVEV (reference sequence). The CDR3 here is CASSLPRGLYSPLHF. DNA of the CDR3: TGTGCCAGCAGCCTTCCCAGGGGTTTATATTCACCCCTCCACTTT.

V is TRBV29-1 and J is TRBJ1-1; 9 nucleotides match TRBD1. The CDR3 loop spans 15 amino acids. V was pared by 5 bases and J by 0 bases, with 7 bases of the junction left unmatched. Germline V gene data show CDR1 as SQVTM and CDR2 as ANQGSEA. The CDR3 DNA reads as TGCAGCGTTCGGGGGACAGGGTTACTGAACACTGAAGCTTTCTTT. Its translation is CSVRGTGLLNTEAFF.

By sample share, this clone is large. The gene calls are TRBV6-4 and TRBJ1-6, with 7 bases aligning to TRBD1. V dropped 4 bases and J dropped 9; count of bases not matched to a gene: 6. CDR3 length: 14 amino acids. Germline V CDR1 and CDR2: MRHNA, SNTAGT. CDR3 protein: CASSGGTDSSPLHF. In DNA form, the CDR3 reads TGTGCCAGCAGTGGGGGGACAGACAGTTCACCCCTCCACTTT.

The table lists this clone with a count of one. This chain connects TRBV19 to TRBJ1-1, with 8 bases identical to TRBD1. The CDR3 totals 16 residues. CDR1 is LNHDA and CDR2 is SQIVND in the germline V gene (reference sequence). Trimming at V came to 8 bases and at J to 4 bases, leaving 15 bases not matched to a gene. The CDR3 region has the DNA TGTGCCAGTCTCGGGGAGGGACAGGACTCCGGCACTGAAGCTTTCTTT. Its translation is CASLGEGQDSGTEAFF.

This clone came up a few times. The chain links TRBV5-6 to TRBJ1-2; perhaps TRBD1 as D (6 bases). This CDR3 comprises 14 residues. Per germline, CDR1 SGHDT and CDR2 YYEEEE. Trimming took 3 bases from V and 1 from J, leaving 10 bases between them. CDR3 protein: CASSSRDINYGYTF. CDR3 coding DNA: TGTGCCAGCAGCTCCCGGGACATTAACTATGGCTACACCTTC.

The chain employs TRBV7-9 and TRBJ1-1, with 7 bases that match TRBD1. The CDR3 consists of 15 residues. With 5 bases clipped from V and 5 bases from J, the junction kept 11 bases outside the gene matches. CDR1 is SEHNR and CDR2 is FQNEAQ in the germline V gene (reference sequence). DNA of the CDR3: TGTGCCAGCAGCACCCCGACAGGGTTGGAGACTGAAGCTTTCTTT. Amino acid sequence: CASSTPTGLETEAFF.

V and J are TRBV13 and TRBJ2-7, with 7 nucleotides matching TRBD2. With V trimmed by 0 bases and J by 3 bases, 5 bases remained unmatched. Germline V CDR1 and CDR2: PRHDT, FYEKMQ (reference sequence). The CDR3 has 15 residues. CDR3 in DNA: TGTGCCAGCAGCTTAGGGGGGGGGACGTACTACGAGCAGTACTTC. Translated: CASSLGGGTYYEQYF.

The CDR3, as DNA: TGTGCCATCAGTGATTTTTTAGGACTAGCGGGGGGTAGCTCCTACAATGAGCAGTTCTTC. Amino acids: CAISDFLGLAGGSSYNEQFF. The chain links TRBV10-3 to TRBJ2-1; 14 bases are shared with TRBD2. Losses at the gene ends were 3 bases for V and 0 bases for J; bases not matched to a gene: 10. CDR1 is ENHRY, CDR2 SYGVKD, per germline. The CDR3 spans 20 residues.